The clone carrying this T cell receptor (beta chain) was found many times. Its specificity is unknown. This record belongs to a study of T cell responses to AZD1222 COVID-19 vaccine. Whole-study findings and limits: There were vaccine-associated CD4 TCRs across spike, dominant at 160-218 and 743-854.

The table came from immunoSEQ multiplex PCR; TCRdb's copy has only in-frame clones and leaves some out. Altogether around 110,000 clones are present, almost 90% being singletons, with the ten largest covering over 8.5%. Source: peripheral blood, taken on day 0 of AZD1222 vaccination. This TCR was recovered from an adult in good health.

The CDR3 coding sequence is TGTGCCAGCAGCTTAGAGGGGTTTAGCAATCAGCCCCAGCATTTT. Its protein product is CASSLEGFSNQPQHF. This sequence joins TRBV7-2 and TRBJ1-5; a possible D gene is TRBD1 (5 bases). Germline CDR1 SGHTA, CDR2 FQGNSA. Trimming stripped 1 base from V and 0 bases from J, with 7 bases between. There are 15 residues in the CDR3. Combining the CDR3 with reference TRBV7-2 and TRBJ1-5 gives the whole variable domain GAGVSQSPSNKVTEKGKDVELRCDPISGHTALYWYRQSLGQGLEFLIYFQGNSAPDKSGLPSDRFSAERTGGSVSTLTIQRTQQEDSAVYLCASSLEGFSNQPQHFGDGTRLSIL.